These T cell receptor beta chains were read from a single sample in a study of CD4 T cells in relation to SARS-CoV-2 and coronaviruses. These TCRs' antigens remain unknown. The table came from immunoSEQ multiplex PCR; TCRdb's copy has only in-frame clones and leaves some out. The table has more than 20,000 clones, about four fifths seen once; the top ten hold about 10%. Sequenced: CD4+ T cells from PBMCs, cultured in vitro. These receptors came from a human donor in good health. CDR3s include the opening cysteine and the closing phenylalanine or tryptophan. The D gene is left open where the match is weak. Some rows mark clone size as missing; the rest say once, few, many or name a class of expanded clone.

clone size: NA
V gene: TRBV30
J gene: TRBJ2-3
D gene: NA
CDR3 protein: CAWSRDTQYF
CDR3 DNA: TGTGCCTGGAGTAGGGATACGCAGTATTTT

clone size: NA
V gene: TRBV4-1
J gene: TRBJ2-1
D gene: NA
CDR3 protein: CASSHSLANRNNEQFF
CDR3 DNA: TGCGCCAGCAGCCACTCGCTAGCTAATCGTAACAATGAGCAGTTCTTC

clone size: NA
V gene: TRBV7-3
J gene: TRBJ2-2
D gene: NA
CDR3 protein: CASSTLPGELFF
CDR3 DNA: TGTGCCAGCAGCACACTGCCCGGGGAGCTGTTTTTT

clone size: NA
V gene: TRBV7-2
J gene: TRBJ2-7
D gene: TRBD1
CDR3 protein: CASSPGQTANYEQYF
CDR3 DNA: TGTGCCAGCAGTCCGGGACAGACAGCTAACTACGAGCAGTACTTC

clone size: NA
V gene: TRBV7-9
J gene: TRBJ2-5
D gene: NA
CDR3 protein: CASSPPEEWRETQYF
CDR3 DNA: TGTGCCAGCAGCCCGCCGGAAGAGTGGAGAGAGACCCAGTACTTC

clone size: NA
V gene: TRBV2
J gene: TRBJ1-3
D gene: NA
CDR3 protein: CASSPNGGVSSGNTIYF
CDR3 DNA: TGTGCCAGCAGTCCTAACGGGGGGGTTTCCTCTGGAAACACCATATATTTT

clone size: NA
V gene: TRBV18
J gene: TRBJ2-1
D gene: NA
CDR3 protein: CASSPPLATSQQFF
CDR3 DNA: TGTGCCAGCTCACCCCCCCTAGCGACAAGTCAGCAGTTCTTC

clone size: few
V gene: TRBV5-4
J gene: TRBJ2-7
D gene: NA
CDR3 protein: CASTRRPGTYEQYF
CDR3 DNA: TGTGCCAGCACCCGAAGGCCAGGGACCTACGAGCAGTACTTC

clone size: once
V gene: TRBV7-2
J gene: TRBJ1-1
D gene: NA
CDR3 protein: CASSLFARGRVNTEAFF
CDR3 DNA: TGTGCCAGCAGCTTATTCGCGCGGGGCAGGGTGAACACTGAAGCTTTCTTT

clone size: NA
V gene: TRBV4-1
J gene: TRBJ2-7
D gene: TRBD2
CDR3 protein: CASSQDPTSGRAPGSYEQYF
CDR3 DNA: TGCGCCAGCAGCCAAGATCCCACTAGCGGGAGGGCCCCTGGCTCCTACGAGCAGTACTTC

clone size: NA
V gene: TRBV12-3/TRBV12-4
J gene: TRBJ1-1
D gene: TRBD1
CDR3 protein: CASRPGQGAAFF
CDR3 DNA: TGTGCCAGCAGACCCGGACAGGGGGCGGCTTTCTTT

clone size: NA
V gene: TRBV2
J gene: TRBJ2-5
D gene: TRBD1
CDR3 protein: CASREGTGEETQYF
CDR3 DNA: TGTGCCAGCAGGGAAGGGACAGGGGAAGAGACCCAGTACTTC

clone size: NA
V gene: TRBV27
J gene: TRBJ2-3
D gene: NA
CDR3 protein: CASSFRDLDTQYF
CDR3 DNA: TGTGCCAGCAGTTTCAGGGATCTCGATACGCAGTATTTT

clone size: few
V gene: TRBV2
J gene: TRBJ1-2
D gene: NA
CDR3 protein: CASSGSPTGNYGYTF
CDR3 DNA: TGTGCCAGCAGCGGTTCACCCACAGGGAACTATGGCTACACCTTC

clone size: NA
V gene: TRBV7-2
J gene: TRBJ1-5
D gene: TRBD1
CDR3 protein: CASSAGGLDQPQHF
CDR3 DNA: TGTGCCAGCAGCGCAGGGGGCTTGGATCAGCCCCAGCATTTT

clone size: few
V gene: TRBV3-1/TRBV3-2
J gene: TRBJ2-1
D gene: TRBD1
CDR3 protein: CASSQEVGTGYVNEQFF
CDR3 DNA: TGTGCCAGCAGCCAAGAGGTTGGGACAGGCTATGTCAATGAGCAGTTCTTC

clone size: few
V gene: TRBV4-3
J gene: TRBJ2-7
D gene: NA
CDR3 protein: CASSQAFLPPFEQYF
CDR3 DNA: TGCGCCAGCAGCCAAGCCTTCCTTCCCCCCTTCGAGCAGTACTTC

clone size: few
V gene: TRBV14
J gene: TRBJ1-6
D gene: NA
CDR3 protein: CASSQDPGVGSPLHF
CDR3 DNA: TGTGCCAGCAGCCAAGATCCGGGGGTAGGGTCACCCCTCCACTTT

clone size: NA
V gene: TRBV5-1
J gene: TRBJ1-5
D gene: NA
CDR3 protein: CASSLSVGGNQPQHF
CDR3 DNA: TGCGCCAGCAGCTTGTCAGTGGGTGGCAATCAGCCCCAGCATTTT

clone size: NA
V gene: TRBV4-1
J gene: TRBJ2-3
D gene: NA
CDR3 protein: CASSRRGADTQYF
CDR3 DNA: TGCGCCAGCAGCCGGAGGGGGGCAGATACGCAGTATTTT

clone size: NA
V gene: TRBV7-2
J gene: TRBJ2-7
D gene: NA
CDR3 protein: CASSPSGDTGYEQYF
CDR3 DNA: TGTGCCAGCAGCCCATCAGGGGACACTGGCTACGAGCAGTACTTC

clone size: NA
V gene: TRBV5-1
J gene: TRBJ1-3
D gene: TRBD1
CDR3 protein: CASSGTTGSGNTIYF
CDR3 DNA: TGCGCCAGCAGCGGGACGACAGGGAGTGGAAACACCATATATTTT

clone size: NA
V gene: TRBV3-1/TRBV3-2
J gene: TRBJ2-2
D gene: TRBD2
CDR3 protein: CATYSGGGTGELFF
CDR3 DNA: TGTGCCACCTATAGCGGGGGGGGGACCGGGGAGCTGTTTTTT

clone size: few
V gene: TRBV5-1
J gene: TRBJ1-5
D gene: NA
CDR3 protein: CASSLAFGGEPQHF
CDR3 DNA: TGCGCCAGCAGCTTGGCCTTCGGGGGAGAGCCCCAGCATTTT

clone size: NA
V gene: TRBV7-3
J gene: TRBJ2-1
D gene: TRBD1
CDR3 protein: CASSLGGHRGDEQFF
CDR3 DNA: TGTGCCAGCAGCTTAGGTGGCCACAGGGGCGATGAGCAGTTCTTC

clone size: NA
V gene: TRBV27
J gene: TRBJ1-6
D gene: NA
CDR3 protein: CASTPGSSYNSPLHF
CDR3 DNA: TGTGCCAGCACCCCGGGGAGCTCCTATAATTCACCCCTCCACTTT

clone size: NA
V gene: TRBV7-2
J gene: TRBJ2-7
D gene: NA
CDR3 protein: CASSATYEQYF
CDR3 DNA: TGTGCCAGCAGCGCAACCTACGAGCAGTACTTC

clone size: NA
V gene: TRBV10-2
J gene: TRBJ1-1
D gene: NA
CDR3 protein: CASSESWTVNTEAFF
CDR3 DNA: TGCGCCAGCAGTGAGTCGTGGACAGTGAACACTGAAGCTTTCTTT